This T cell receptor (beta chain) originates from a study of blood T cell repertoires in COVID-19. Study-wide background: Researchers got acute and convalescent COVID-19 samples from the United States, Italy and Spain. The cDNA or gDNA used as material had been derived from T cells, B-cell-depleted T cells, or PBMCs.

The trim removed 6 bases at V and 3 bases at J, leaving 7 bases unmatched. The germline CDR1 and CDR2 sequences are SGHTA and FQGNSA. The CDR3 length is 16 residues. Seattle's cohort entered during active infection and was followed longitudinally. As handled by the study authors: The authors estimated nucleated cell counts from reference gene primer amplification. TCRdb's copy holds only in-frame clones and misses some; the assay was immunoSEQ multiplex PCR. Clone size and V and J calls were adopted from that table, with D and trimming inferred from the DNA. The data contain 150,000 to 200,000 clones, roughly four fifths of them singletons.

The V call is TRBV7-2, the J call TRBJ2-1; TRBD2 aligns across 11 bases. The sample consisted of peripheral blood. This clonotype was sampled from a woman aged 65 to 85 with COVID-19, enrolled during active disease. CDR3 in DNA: TGTGCCAGCAGTCATTACGGGACTAGCGGCTACAATGAGCAGTTCTTC. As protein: CASSHYGTSGYNEQFF. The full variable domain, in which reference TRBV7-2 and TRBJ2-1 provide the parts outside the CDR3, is GAGVSQSPSNKVTEKGKDVELRCDPISGHTALYWYRQSLGQGLEFLIYFQGNSAPDKSGLPSDRFSAERTGGSVSTLTIQRTQQEDSAVYLCASSHYGTSGYNEQFFGPGTRLTVL.